This T cell receptor beta chain was sequenced for a study of Ad26.COV2.S vaccination and SARS-CoV-2 variants. Study at large: Within the COV1001 Ad26.COV2.S trial arm, the donor was enrolled. General study results and limits: Spike-specific TCR breadth was greater after Ad26.COV2.S than placebo. Vaccinees reportedly had broad spike-specific CD8+ and CD4+ T cell responses.

Sequencing used immunoSEQ multiplex PCR; TCRdb keeps in-frame clones, though not all of them. The sample has a few hundred thousand clones, roughly 90% seen once. Germline values: CDR1 SGHTA, CDR2 FQGNSA. The V gene end was trimmed by 5 bases and the J gene end by 9 bases; junction bases not matched to a gene: 10. The CDR3 contains 15 residues. Specified treatment: about 20 received Ad26.COV2.S at low or high dose, single or two shots; roughly five received placebo; per-sample allocation not given. Day 63 following the first vaccine or placebo injection was when the samples were taken. Ad26 vector vaccine expressed Wuhan-strain SARS-CoV-2 spike. In its sample, this clone was seen once. The target antigen is unknown.

This sequence originates from a person aged 18-60 years who received the Ad26.COV2.S COVID-19 vaccine or a placebo. This sample comprised peripheral blood, obtained in a trial of Ad26.COV2.S vaccine versus placebo. The chain joins TRBV7-2 to TRBJ1-6; 7 nucleotides agree with TRBD1. CDR3 in amino acids: CASSPGTAGVSPLHF. In nucleotides, the CDR3 is TGTGCCAGCAGCCCGGGGACAGCGGGGGTTTCACCCCTCCACTTT.